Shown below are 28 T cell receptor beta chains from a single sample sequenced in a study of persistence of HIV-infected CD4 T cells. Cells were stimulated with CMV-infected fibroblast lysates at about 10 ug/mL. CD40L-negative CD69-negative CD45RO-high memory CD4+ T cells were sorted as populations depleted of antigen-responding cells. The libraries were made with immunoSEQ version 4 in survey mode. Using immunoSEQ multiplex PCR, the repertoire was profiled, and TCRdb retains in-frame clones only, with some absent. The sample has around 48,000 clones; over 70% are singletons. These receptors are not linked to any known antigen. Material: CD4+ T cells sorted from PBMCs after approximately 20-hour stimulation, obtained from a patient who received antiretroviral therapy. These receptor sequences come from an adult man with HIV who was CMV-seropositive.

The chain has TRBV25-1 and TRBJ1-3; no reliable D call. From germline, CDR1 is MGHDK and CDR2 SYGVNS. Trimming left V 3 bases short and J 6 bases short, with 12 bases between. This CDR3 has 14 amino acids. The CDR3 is CASSDTNFENTIYF. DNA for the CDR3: TGTGCCAGCAGTGACACCAACTTCGAAAACACCATATATTTT.

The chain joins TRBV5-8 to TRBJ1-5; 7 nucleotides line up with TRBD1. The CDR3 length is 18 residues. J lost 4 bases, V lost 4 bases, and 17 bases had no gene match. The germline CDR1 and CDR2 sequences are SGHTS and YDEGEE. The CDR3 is CASSPGGGRVGRNQPQHF. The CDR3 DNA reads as TGTGCCAGCAGCCCCGGAGGGGGCAGGGTAGGCCGAAATCAGCCCCAGCATTTT.

The CDR3 nucleotides are TGTGCCACCAGCAGAGCTACGAGCGGGACTTACGAGCAGTACTTC. Protein sequence: CATSRATSGTYEQYF. The genes are TRBV15 and TRBJ2-7; 7 positions match TRBD2. The germline CDR1 and CDR2 sequences are LNHNV and YYDKDF (reference sequence). CDR3 length equals 15 residues. Trimming took 1 base from V and 4 from J; bases not matched to a gene: 7.

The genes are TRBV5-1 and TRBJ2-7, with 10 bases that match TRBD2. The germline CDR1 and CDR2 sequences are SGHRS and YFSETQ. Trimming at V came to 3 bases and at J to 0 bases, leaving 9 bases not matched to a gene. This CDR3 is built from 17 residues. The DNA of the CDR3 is TGCGCCAGCAGCTCGCCTACTAGCGGGGTCGTCTCCTACGAGCAGTACTTC. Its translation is CASSSPTSGVVSYEQYF. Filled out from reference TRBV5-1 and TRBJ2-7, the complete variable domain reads KAGVTQTPRYLIKTRGQQVTLSCSPISGHRSVSWYQQTPGQGLQFLFEYFSETQRNKGNFPGRFSGRQFSNSRSEMNVSTLELGDSALYLCASSSPTSGVVSYEQYFGPGTRLTVT.

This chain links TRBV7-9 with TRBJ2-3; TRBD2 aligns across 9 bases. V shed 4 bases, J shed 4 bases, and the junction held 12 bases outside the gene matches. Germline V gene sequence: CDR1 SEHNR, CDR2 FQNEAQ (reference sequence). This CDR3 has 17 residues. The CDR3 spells CASSSPPGLAFSDTQYF. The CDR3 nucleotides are TGTGCCAGCAGCTCACCTCCCGGACTAGCGTTTTCAGATACGCAGTATTTT.

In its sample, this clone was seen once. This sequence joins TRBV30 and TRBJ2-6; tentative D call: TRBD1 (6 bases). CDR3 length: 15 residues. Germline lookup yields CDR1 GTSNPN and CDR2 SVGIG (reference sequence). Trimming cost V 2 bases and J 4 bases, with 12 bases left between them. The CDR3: CAWSTGQRGANVLTF. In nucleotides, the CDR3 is TGTGCCTGGAGTACCGGACAGAGAGGGGCCAACGTCCTGACTTTC.

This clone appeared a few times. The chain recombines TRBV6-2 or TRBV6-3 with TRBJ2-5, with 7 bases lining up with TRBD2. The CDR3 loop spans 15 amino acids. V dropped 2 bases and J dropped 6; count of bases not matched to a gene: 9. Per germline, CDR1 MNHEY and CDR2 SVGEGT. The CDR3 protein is CASSYRAGRLKTQYF. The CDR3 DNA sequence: TGTGCCAGCAGTTACAGGGCCGGGAGGCTGAAGACCCAGTACTTC.

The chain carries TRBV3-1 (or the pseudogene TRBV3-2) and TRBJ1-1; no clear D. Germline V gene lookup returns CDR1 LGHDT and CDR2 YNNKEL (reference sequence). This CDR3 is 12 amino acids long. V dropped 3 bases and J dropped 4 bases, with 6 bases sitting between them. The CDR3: CASSHLRTEAFF. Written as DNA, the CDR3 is TGTGCCAGCAGCCACCTACGCACTGAAGCTTTCTTT.

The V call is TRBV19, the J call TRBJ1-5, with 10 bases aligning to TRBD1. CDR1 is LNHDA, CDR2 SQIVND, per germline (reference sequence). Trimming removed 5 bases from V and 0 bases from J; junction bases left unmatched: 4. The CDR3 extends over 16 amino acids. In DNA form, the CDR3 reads TGTGCCAGTAGTGACAGGGGGCCCTATAGCAATCAGCCCCAGCATTTT. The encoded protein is CASSDRGPYSNQPQHF. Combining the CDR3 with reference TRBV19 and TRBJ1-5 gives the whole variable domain DGGITQSPKYLFRKEGQNVTLSCEQNLNHDAMYWYRQDPGQGLRLIYYSQIVNDFQKGDIAEGYSVSREKKESFPLTVTSAQKNPTAFYLCASSDRGPYSNQPQHFGDGTRLSIL.

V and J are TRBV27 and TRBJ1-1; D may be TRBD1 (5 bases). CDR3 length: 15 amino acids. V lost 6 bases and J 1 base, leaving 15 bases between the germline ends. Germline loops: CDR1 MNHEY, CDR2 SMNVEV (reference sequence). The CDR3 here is CASSKYGTGNTEAFF. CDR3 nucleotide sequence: TGTGCCAGCAGCAAGTACGGGACGGGGAACACTGAAGCTTTCTTT.

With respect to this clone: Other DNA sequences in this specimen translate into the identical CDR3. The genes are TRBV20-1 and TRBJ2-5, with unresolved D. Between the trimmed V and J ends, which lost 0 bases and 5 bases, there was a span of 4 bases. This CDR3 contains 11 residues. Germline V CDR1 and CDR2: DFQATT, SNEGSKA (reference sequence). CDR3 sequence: CSAREGETQYF. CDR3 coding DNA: TGCAGTGCTAGAGAAGGGGAGACCCAGTACTTC.

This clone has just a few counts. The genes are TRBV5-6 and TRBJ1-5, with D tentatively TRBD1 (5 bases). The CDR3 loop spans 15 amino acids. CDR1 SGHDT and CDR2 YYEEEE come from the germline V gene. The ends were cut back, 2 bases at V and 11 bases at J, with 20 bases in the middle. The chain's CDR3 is CASSLIGAAKFSQHF. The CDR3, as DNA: TGTGCCAGCAGCTTAATAGGGGCAGCTAAGTTCTCCCAGCATTTT.

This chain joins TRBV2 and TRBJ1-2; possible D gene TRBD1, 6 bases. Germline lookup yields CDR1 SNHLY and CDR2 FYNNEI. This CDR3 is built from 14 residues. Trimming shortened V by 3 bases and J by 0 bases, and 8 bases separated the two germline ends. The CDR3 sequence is CASSDWTANYGYTF. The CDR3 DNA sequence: TGTGCCAGCAGTGATTGGACAGCTAACTATGGCTACACCTTC.

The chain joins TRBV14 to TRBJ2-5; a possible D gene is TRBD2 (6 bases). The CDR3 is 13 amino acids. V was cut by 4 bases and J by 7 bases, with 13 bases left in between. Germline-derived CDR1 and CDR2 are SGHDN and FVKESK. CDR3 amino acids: CASSPRGFGTQYF. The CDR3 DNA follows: TGTGCCAGCAGCCCCCGGGGGTTTGGGACCCAGTACTTC.

CDR3 DNA sequence: TGTGCCAGCAGTCCACAGGGGGGCCTCGGTACTGAAGCTTTCTTT. As protein: CASSPQGGLGTEAFF. The gene calls are TRBV27 and TRBJ1-1, with 8 bases aligning to TRBD1. Per the germline V gene, CDR1 is MNHEY and CDR2 is SMNVEV (reference sequence). CDR3 size: 15 residues. V lost 5 bases and J lost 5; bases outside the gene matches: 10.

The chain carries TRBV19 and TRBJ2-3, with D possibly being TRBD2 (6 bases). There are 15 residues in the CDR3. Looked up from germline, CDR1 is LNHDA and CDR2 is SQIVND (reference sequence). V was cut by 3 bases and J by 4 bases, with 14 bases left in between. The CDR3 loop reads CASSIGRRVADTQYF. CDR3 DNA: TGTGCCAGTAGTATCGGAAGGAGGGTCGCAGATACGCAGTATTTT.

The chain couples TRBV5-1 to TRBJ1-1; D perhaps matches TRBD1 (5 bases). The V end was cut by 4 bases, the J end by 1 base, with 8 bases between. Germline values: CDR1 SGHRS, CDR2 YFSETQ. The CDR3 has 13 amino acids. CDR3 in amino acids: CASSPGGNTEAFF. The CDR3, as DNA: TGCGCCAGCAGCCCGGGGGGGAACACTGAAGCTTTCTTT.

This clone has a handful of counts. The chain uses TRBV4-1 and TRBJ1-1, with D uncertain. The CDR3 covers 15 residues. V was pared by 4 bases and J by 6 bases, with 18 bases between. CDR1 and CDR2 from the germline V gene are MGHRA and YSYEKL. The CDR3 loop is CASSLGRRSLPEAFF. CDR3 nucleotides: TGCGCCAGCAGCCTAGGACGGCGGTCCCTACCTGAAGCTTTCTTT.

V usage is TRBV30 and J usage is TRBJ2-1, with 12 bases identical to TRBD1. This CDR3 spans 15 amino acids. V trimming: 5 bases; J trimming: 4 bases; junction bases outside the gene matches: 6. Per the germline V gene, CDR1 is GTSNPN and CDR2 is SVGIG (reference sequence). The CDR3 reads CAWGPGQGAYNEQFF. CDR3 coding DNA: TGTGCCTGGGGCCCGGGACAGGGGGCTTACAATGAGCAGTTCTTC. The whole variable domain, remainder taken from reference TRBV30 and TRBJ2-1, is SQTIHQWPATLVQPVGSPLSLECTVEGTSNPNLYWYRQAAGRGLQLLFYSVGIGQISSEVPQNLSASRPQDRQFILSSKKLLLSDSGFYLCAWGPGQGAYNEQFFGPGTRLTVL.

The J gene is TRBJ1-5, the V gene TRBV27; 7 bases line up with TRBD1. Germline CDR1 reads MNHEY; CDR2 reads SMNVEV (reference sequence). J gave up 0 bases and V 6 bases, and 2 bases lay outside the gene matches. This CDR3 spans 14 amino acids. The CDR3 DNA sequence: TGTGCCAGCAGAAAGGGGGCTAGCAATCAGCCCCAGCATTTT. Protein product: CASRKGASNQPQHF.

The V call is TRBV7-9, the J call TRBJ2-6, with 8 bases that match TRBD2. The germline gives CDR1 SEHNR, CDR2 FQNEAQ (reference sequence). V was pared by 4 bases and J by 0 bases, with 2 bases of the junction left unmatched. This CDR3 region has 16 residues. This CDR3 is CASSSGGPSGANVLTF. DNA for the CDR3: TGTGCCAGCAGCTCGGGGGGGCCCTCTGGGGCCAACGTCCTGACTTTC.

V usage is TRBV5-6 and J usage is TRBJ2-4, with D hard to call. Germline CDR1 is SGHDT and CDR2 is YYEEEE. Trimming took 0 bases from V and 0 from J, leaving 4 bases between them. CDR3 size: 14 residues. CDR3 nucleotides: TGTGCCAGCAGCTTGGATGTAGCCAAAAACATTCAGTACTTC. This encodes CASSLDVAKNIQYF.

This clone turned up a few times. This CDR3 is CASSLSGAGELFF. The CDR3 DNA follows: TGTGCCAGCAGCTTAAGCGGGGCCGGGGAGCTGTTTTTT. The rearrangement uses TRBV11-2 and TRBJ2-2; 7 nucleotides line up with TRBD2. CDR3 length equals 13 residues. The junction had 0 bases not matched to a gene; V was cut back by 2 bases and J by 6 bases. The germline CDR1 and CDR2 sequences are SGHAT and FQNNGV.

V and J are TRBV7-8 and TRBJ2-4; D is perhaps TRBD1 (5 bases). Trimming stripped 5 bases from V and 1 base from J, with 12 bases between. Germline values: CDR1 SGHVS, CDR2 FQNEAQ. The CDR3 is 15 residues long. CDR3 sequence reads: CASSPAGAAKNIQYF. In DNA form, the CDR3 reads TGTGCCAGCAGCCCCGCTGGGGCCGCCAAAAACATTCAGTACTTC. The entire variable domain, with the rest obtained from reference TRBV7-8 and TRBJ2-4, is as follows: GAGVSQSPRYKVAKRGQDVALRCDPISGHVSLFWYQQALGQGPEFLTYFQNEAQLDKSGLPSDRFFAERPEGSVSTLKIQRTQQEDSAVYLCASSPAGAAKNIQYFGAGTRLSVL.

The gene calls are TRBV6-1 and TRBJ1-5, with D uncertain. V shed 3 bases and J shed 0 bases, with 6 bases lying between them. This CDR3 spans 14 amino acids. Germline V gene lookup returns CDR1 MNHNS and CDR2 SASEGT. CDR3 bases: TGTGCCAGCAGTGAGGTTCCTAGCAATCAGCCCCAGCATTTT. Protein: CASSEVPSNQPQHF.

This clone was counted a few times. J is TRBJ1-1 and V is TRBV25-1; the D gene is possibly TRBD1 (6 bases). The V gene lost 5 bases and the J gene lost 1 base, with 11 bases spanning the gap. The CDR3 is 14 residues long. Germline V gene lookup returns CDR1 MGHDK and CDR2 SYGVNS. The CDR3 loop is CASSKTGRNTEAFF. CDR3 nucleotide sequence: TGTGCCAGCAGTAAAACAGGGCGGAACACTGAAGCTTTCTTT.

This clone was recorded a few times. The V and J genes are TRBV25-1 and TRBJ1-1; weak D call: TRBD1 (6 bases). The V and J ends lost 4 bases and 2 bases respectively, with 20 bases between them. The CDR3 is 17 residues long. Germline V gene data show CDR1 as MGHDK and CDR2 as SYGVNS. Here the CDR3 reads CASSAAQTGSRNTEAFF. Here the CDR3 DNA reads TGTGCCAGCAGTGCCGCCCAAACAGGGAGTAGAAACACTGAAGCTTTCTTT.

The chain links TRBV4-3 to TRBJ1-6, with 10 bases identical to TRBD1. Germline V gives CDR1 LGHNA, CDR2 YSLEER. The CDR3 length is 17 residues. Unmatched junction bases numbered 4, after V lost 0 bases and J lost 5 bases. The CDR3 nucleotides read TGCGCCAGCAGCCAAGAGACAGGGGGCGCTCATAATTCACCCCTCCACTTT. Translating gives CASSQETGGAHNSPLHF.